These T cell receptor beta chains were read from a single sample in a study of T-cell memory formation after mild COVID-19. TCRdb passed the 5' RACE reads through MiXCR, listing each CDR3 protein once. Among about 290,000 distinct CDR3 sequences, about a sixth were seen once, and the ten largest hold about a fifth. Sequencing was performed on PBMCs or a T cell subset sorted from them (not recorded which). All receptors come from a man younger than 35 who had mild COVID-19 (a few samples of this study predate the infection). Cell type and time point are not known. The CDR3 runs from the conserved cysteine through the conserved F or W. The order of the fields is V gene, clone size, J gene, D gene, CDR3 length, CDR3 DNA, CDR3 protein. A D gene is named only where the DNA matches it firmly. The size field is filled for only some rows; it gives once, few, many or a size class.

v_gene: TRBV19
abundance: NA
j_gene: TRBJ1-6
d_gene: NA
len: 15
CDR3nt: TGTGCCAGTAGTATCACACTGCAGCGCAATTCACCCCTCCACTTT
CDR3aa: CASSITLQRNSPLHF

v_gene: TRBV7-3
abundance: few
j_gene: TRBJ2-5
d_gene: NA
len: 14
CDR3nt: TGTGCCAGCAGCTTAGGGGGGGCTCAAGAGACCCAGTACTTC
CDR3aa: CASSLGGAQETQYF

v_gene: TRBV3-1
abundance: few
j_gene: TRBJ2-1
d_gene: TRBD2
len: 17
CDR3nt: TGTGCCAGCAGCCCCCTGAGACTAGCGGGGTCCTACAATGAGCAGTTCTTC
CDR3aa: CASSPLRLAGSYNEQFF

v_gene: TRBV25-1
abundance: NA
j_gene: TRBJ2-2
d_gene: NA
len: 11
CDR3nt: TGTGCCAGCAGGGCTTCCGGGGAGCTGTTTTTT
CDR3aa: CASRASGELFF

v_gene: TRBV27
abundance: NA
j_gene: TRBJ2-5
d_gene: NA
len: 15
CDR3nt: TGTGCCAGCAGCCCGATAGCCGACCTGCGGGAGACCCAGTACTTC
CDR3aa: CASSPIADLRETQYF

v_gene: TRBV18
abundance: NA
j_gene: TRBJ1-6
d_gene: NA
len: 15
CDR3nt: TGTGCCAGCTCACCCTCCCCCGGGTCGAATTCACCCCTCCACTTT
CDR3aa: CASSPSPGSNSPLHF

v_gene: TRBV7-3
abundance: few
j_gene: TRBJ2-1
d_gene: NA
len: 15
CDR3nt: TGTGCCAGCAGCTCCCCGAGTGGAGTGTTCAATGAGCAGTTCTTC
CDR3aa: CASSSPSGVFNEQFF

v_gene: TRBV28
abundance: NA
j_gene: TRBJ2-6
d_gene: NA
len: 12
CDR3nt: TGTGCCAGCAGTTTCAGTTCGGACGTCCTGACTTTC
CDR3aa: CASSFSSDVLTF

v_gene: TRBV5-1
abundance: NA
j_gene: TRBJ2-3
d_gene: NA
len: 14
CDR3nt: TGCGCCAGCAGCCTCCGGGACCTCACAGATACGCAGTATTTT
CDR3aa: CASSLRDLTDTQYF

v_gene: TRBV4-3
abundance: few
j_gene: TRBJ2-5
d_gene: TRBD2
len: 15
CDR3nt: TGCGCCAGCAGCCAAGATTGGGGACTAGTTGAGACCCAGTACTTC
CDR3aa: CASSQDWGLVETQYF

v_gene: TRBV3-1
abundance: NA
j_gene: TRBJ2-1
d_gene: TRBD2
len: 14
CDR3nt: TGTGCCAGCAGGATGATCGGGGGGACGAGGGAGCAGTTCTTC
CDR3aa: CASRMIGGTREQFF

v_gene: TRBV4-3
abundance: few
j_gene: TRBJ1-2
d_gene: TRBD1
len: 15
CDR3nt: TGCGCCAGCAGCCACTTGGCGACAGGGAACTATGGCTACACCTTC
CDR3aa: CASSHLATGNYGYTF

v_gene: TRBV21-1
abundance: NA
j_gene: TRBJ2-5
d_gene: NA
len: 11
CDR3nt: TGTGCCAGGAAAAGGGAAGAGACCCAGTACTTC
CDR3aa: CARKREETQYF

v_gene: TRBV4-2
abundance: NA
j_gene: TRBJ2-7
d_gene: NA
len: 14
CDR3nt: TGTGCCAGCAGCCAAGAACTGGCCGGGGGCGAGCAGTACTTC
CDR3aa: CASSQELAGGEQYF

v_gene: TRBV12-5
abundance: many
j_gene: TRBJ2-1
d_gene: TRBD1
len: 14
CDR3nt: TGTGCTAGTGGTTTCGGGACAGGAGTCTTTGAGCAGTTCTTC
CDR3aa: CASGFGTGVFEQFF

v_gene: TRBV5-5
abundance: few
j_gene: TRBJ1-5
d_gene: NA
len: 16
CDR3nt: TGTGCCAGCAGCTTTGGGGCAGGGAGGTTTAATCAGCCCCAGCATTTT
CDR3aa: CASSFGAGRFNQPQHF

v_gene: TRBV29-1
abundance: few
j_gene: TRBJ2-7
d_gene: TRBD1
len: 12
CDR3nt: TGCAGCGTAGGGACAGAATACTACGAGCAGTACTTC
CDR3aa: CSVGTEYYEQYF

v_gene: TRBV4-1
abundance: NA
j_gene: TRBJ1-3
d_gene: NA
len: 13
CDR3nt: TGCGCCAGCAGCCAAGGACAGGGAAACACCATATATTTT
CDR3aa: CASSQGQGNTIYF

v_gene: TRBV4-3
abundance: many
j_gene: TRBJ2-7
d_gene: NA
len: 14
CDR3nt: TGCGCCAGCAGCCAAGGGCTCCAGCTATACGAGCAGTACTTC
CDR3aa: CASSQGLQLYEQYF

v_gene: TRBV5-1
abundance: NA
j_gene: TRBJ2-5
d_gene: NA
len: 12
CDR3nt: TGCGCCAGCCGAGAGCGCCAAGAGACCCAGTACTTC
CDR3aa: CASRERQETQYF

v_gene: TRBV28
abundance: few
j_gene: TRBJ1-2
d_gene: NA
len: 12
CDR3nt: TGTGCCAGCAGTTCCTACAGCTATGGCTACACCTTC
CDR3aa: CASSSYSYGYTF

v_gene: TRBV6-5
abundance: few
j_gene: TRBJ2-7
d_gene: NA
len: 15
CDR3nt: TGTGCCAGCAGTTACTCGGGTGGGGGGCACTACGAGCAGTACTTC
CDR3aa: CASSYSGGGHYEQYF

v_gene: TRBV4-3
abundance: few
j_gene: TRBJ1-5
d_gene: NA
len: 14
CDR3nt: TGCGCCAGCATTGGTTGGGGGGCTAGTCAGCCCCAGCATTTT
CDR3aa: CASIGWGASQPQHF

v_gene: TRBV27
abundance: NA
j_gene: TRBJ1-2
d_gene: NA
len: 12
CDR3nt: TGTGCCAGCAAACGGGGGGCAGAGGGCTACACCTTC
CDR3aa: CASKRGAEGYTF

v_gene: TRBV2
abundance: NA
j_gene: TRBJ2-7
d_gene: TRBD1
len: 14
CDR3nt: TGTGCCAGCAGTGACGAGGGGGCGAACGTCGAGCAGTACTTC
CDR3aa: CASSDEGANVEQYF

v_gene: TRBV7-2
abundance: NA
j_gene: TRBJ1-1
d_gene: TRBD1
len: 15
CDR3nt: TGTGCCAGCAGCTGGCACAGGGGTCGGAACACTGAAGCTTTCTTT
CDR3aa: CASSWHRGRNTEAFF

v_gene: TRBV7-2
abundance: few
j_gene: TRBJ2-7
d_gene: NA
len: 13
CDR3nt: TGTGCCAGCAGCTCCCGACAGGTCTACGAGCAGTACTTC
CDR3aa: CASSSRQVYEQYF

v_gene: TRBV12-3/TRBV12-4
abundance: NA
j_gene: TRBJ2-5
d_gene: TRBD2
len: 13
CDR3nt: TGTGCCAGTCGAAGCGGGGGGCAAGAGACCCAGTACTTC
CDR3aa: CASRSGGQETQYF

v_gene: TRBV18
abundance: NA
j_gene: TRBJ1-2
d_gene: TRBD1
len: 12
CDR3nt: TGTGCCAGCCACAGGGGCGACTATGGCTACACCTTC
CDR3aa: CASHRGDYGYTF

v_gene: TRBV20-1
abundance: NA
j_gene: TRBJ2-3
d_gene: TRBD2
len: 15
CDR3nt: TGCAGTGCTAGTATGGCGGGGGGTTCTACAGATACGCAGTATTTT
CDR3aa: CSASMAGGSTDTQYF

v_gene: TRBV5-1
abundance: few
j_gene: TRBJ2-7
d_gene: TRBD2
len: 16
CDR3nt: TGCGCCAGCAGCTTGGACCTGGGACTACGGAGCTACGAGCAGTACTTC
CDR3aa: CASSLDLGLRSYEQYF

v_gene: TRBV14
abundance: NA
j_gene: TRBJ2-5
d_gene: TRBD1
len: 16
CDR3nt: TGTGCCAGCAGCCGGCTAAGAGGGACAGTCCAAGAGACCCAGTACTTC
CDR3aa: CASSRLRGTVQETQYF

v_gene: TRBV4-3
abundance: many
j_gene: TRBJ2-1
d_gene: NA
len: 16
CDR3nt: TGCGCCAGCAGCCAAGATTCCAGCGGAGGTTACAATGAGCAGTTCTTC
CDR3aa: CASSQDSSGGYNEQFF

v_gene: TRBV5-6
abundance: few
j_gene: TRBJ2-4
d_gene: TRBD2
len: 16
CDR3nt: TGTGCCAGCAGCTTGGTTAGCGGGGGGTTCAAAAACATTCAGTACTTC
CDR3aa: CASSLVSGGFKNIQYF

v_gene: TRBV20-1
abundance: NA
j_gene: TRBJ1-5
d_gene: NA
len: 14
CDR3nt: TGCAGTGCTAGAGATCCCAGGGCGGGTCAGCCCCAGCATTTT
CDR3aa: CSARDPRAGQPQHF

v_gene: TRBV20-1
abundance: few
j_gene: TRBJ2-5
d_gene: NA
len: 13
CDR3nt: TGCAGTGCTCTTTCGACAGCGCAAGAGACCCAGTACTTC
CDR3aa: CSALSTAQETQYF

v_gene: TRBV6-1
abundance: few
j_gene: TRBJ2-3
d_gene: NA
len: 16
CDR3nt: TGTGCCAGCAGTGAAGCGCGGCGGGAACCCACAGATACGCAGTATTTT
CDR3aa: CASSEARREPTDTQYF

v_gene: TRBV20-1
abundance: NA
j_gene: TRBJ1-1
d_gene: NA
len: 14
CDR3nt: TGCAGTGCTAGGGAAAGACAAGGTGGCACTGAAGCTTTCTTT
CDR3aa: CSARERQGGTEAFF

v_gene: TRBV4-2
abundance: many
j_gene: TRBJ1-2
d_gene: NA
len: 13
CDR3nt: TGTGCCAGCACCTCTGGGGCAGACTATGGCTACACCTTC
CDR3aa: CASTSGADYGYTF

v_gene: TRBV12-3/TRBV12-4
abundance: few
j_gene: TRBJ2-1
d_gene: NA
len: 14
CDR3nt: TGTGCCAGCAGTTTACCGGGGACATACAATGAGCAGTTCTTC
CDR3aa: CASSLPGTYNEQFF

v_gene: TRBV9
abundance: few
j_gene: TRBJ1-5
d_gene: TRBD1
len: 17
CDR3nt: TGTGCCAGCAGCGTAGGGCCCGGGACAGGTGCAATCCAGCCCCAGCATTTT
CDR3aa: CASSVGPGTGAIQPQHF

v_gene: TRBV6-6
abundance: NA
j_gene: TRBJ2-3
d_gene: NA
len: 15
CDR3nt: TGTGCCAGTCGATTTGCCTCGGGGGGCACAGATACGCAGTATTTT
CDR3aa: CASRFASGGTDTQYF

v_gene: TRBV12-3/TRBV12-4
abundance: NA
j_gene: TRBJ2-5
d_gene: NA
len: 13
CDR3nt: TGTGCCAGCAGTTATGGGGCAGAAGAGACCCAGTACTTC
CDR3aa: CASSYGAEETQYF

v_gene: TRBV5-1
abundance: NA
j_gene: TRBJ1-4
d_gene: NA
len: 15
CDR3nt: TGCGCCAGCAGCTTCTCGGGGGCAAGTAATGAAAAACTGTTTTTT
CDR3aa: CASSFSGASNEKLFF

v_gene: TRBV5-1
abundance: few
j_gene: TRBJ2-1
d_gene: TRBD2
len: 16
CDR3nt: TGCGCCAGCAGCCCCCCGGGTGCGGGGGGGCGCCGGGTGCAGTTCTTC
CDR3aa: CASSPPGAGGRRVQFF

v_gene: TRBV3-1
abundance: NA
j_gene: TRBJ1-2
d_gene: NA
len: 12
CDR3nt: TGTGCCAGCAGCCCGTCTGGGGGTGGCTACACCTTC
CDR3aa: CASSPSGGGYTF

v_gene: TRBV4-1
abundance: NA
j_gene: TRBJ1-1
d_gene: NA
len: 15
CDR3nt: TGCGCCAGCAGCCAAGGCTCAGATGAGGGTATTGAAGCTTTCTTT
CDR3aa: CASSQGSDEGIEAFF

v_gene: TRBV7-9
abundance: many
j_gene: TRBJ1-6
d_gene: NA
len: 13
CDR3nt: TGTGCCAGCAGCTTACAGGGGAATACACCCCTCCACTTT
CDR3aa: CASSLQGNTPLHF